Presented here are 3 T cell receptor beta chains from one specimen sequenced in a study of cytomegalovirus exposure and HLA in healthy donors. Both 60 Vbeta primers and 13 Jbeta primers went into the PCR. TCRdb's table, derived via immunoSEQ multiplex PCR, lists solely in-frame clones and lacks some. The sample lists roughly 88,000 clones; 69% were seen once. Source material: PBMCs. The receptor source for this set is a man aged 50 to 59 in good health and CMV-seronegative.

This clone was detected once. A read error may produce the germline difference seen at one junction end. The chain recombines TRBV7-9 with TRBJ2-7; tentatively, D is TRBD1 (6 bases). Germline V gives CDR1 SEHNR, CDR2 FQNEAQ (reference sequence). The CDR3 covers 14 residues. The CDR3: CASSLAATGPPPRF. Here the CDR3 DNA reads TGTGCCAGCAGCTTAGCCGCGACAGGTCCCCCTCCTCGTTTC.

The chain recombines TRBV19 with TRBJ1-1, with 7 bases fitting TRBD1. V lost 4 bases, J lost 1 base, and 6 bases stayed unmatched. Germline CDR1 reads LNHDA; CDR2 reads SQIVND (reference sequence). This CDR3 comprises 15 residues. For the CDR3, the DNA is TGTGCCAGTAGTACGCGACAGGGATCGAACACTGAAGCTTTCTTT. Translation gives CASSTRQGSNTEAFF. The full variable domain, in which reference TRBV19 and TRBJ1-1 provide the parts outside the CDR3, is DGGITQSPKYLFRKEGQNVTLSCEQNLNHDAMYWYRQDPGQGLRLIYYSQIVNDFQKGDIAEGYSVSREKKESFPLTVTSAQKNPTAFYLCASSTRQGSNTEAFFGQGTRLTVV.

The chain couples TRBV30 to TRBJ2-3, with TRBD2 matching 15 bases. This CDR3 is built from 16 residues. CDR1 GTSNPN and CDR2 SVGIG come from the germline V gene (reference sequence). V shed 1 base, J shed 5 bases, and the junction held 4 bases outside the gene matches. CDR3 in DNA: TGTGCCTGGAGTGGGACTAGCGGGAGGGGTGGAGATACGCAGTATTTT. It codes for CAWSGTSGRGGDTQYF.